These T cell receptor beta chains were read from a single sample in a study of T cell responses to AZD1222 COVID-19 vaccine. The data were produced by immunoSEQ multiplex PCR, yet TCRdb's version contains in-frame clones alone and is incomplete. The sample has 100,000 or so clones, 87% seen once. The material sequenced was peripheral blood, taken 28 days after the second AZD1222 dose. These TCRs come from an adult who received the AZD1222 COVID-19 vaccine. Both conserved end residues are part of each CDR3. The D gene is left open where the match is weak. Only part of the rows carry a size: once, few, many, or a class if the clone is expanded.

size	V	D	J	CDR3	DNA
-	TRBV18	-	TRBJ2-7	CASSPRRDEQYF	TGTGCCAGCTCACCACGGAGGGACGAGCAGTACTTC
-	TRBV5-1	TRBD2	TRBJ2-1	CASSLGTSDYNEQFF	TGCGCCAGCAGCTTGGGGACTAGCGACTACAATGAGCAGTTCTTC
-	TRBV5-4	-	TRBJ1-6	CASSRNNSPLHF	TGTGCCAGCAGCCGCAATAATTCACCCCTCCACTTT
-	TRBV28	-	TRBJ1-1	CASTQNTEAFF	TGTGCCAGCACCCAAAACACTGAAGCTTTCTTT
-	TRBV7-9	TRBD1	TRBJ1-4	CASSIGQVEGTNEKLFF	TGTGCCAGCAGCATAGGACAGGTCGAGGGAACTAATGAAAAACTGTTTTTT
once	TRBV28	TRBD1	TRBJ1-2	CASSPLLQGAMGRYTF	TGTGCCAGCAGTCCATTACTACAGGGGGCAATGGGACGCTACACCTTC
-	TRBV3-1/TRBV3-2	TRBD1	TRBJ2-1	CASSQIRQGSYNEQFF	TGTGCCAGCAGCCAGATCAGACAGGGGAGCTACAATGAGCAGTTCTTC
-	TRBV18	-	TRBJ2-7	CASSPPAGNEQYF	TGTGCCAGCTCACCACCGGCAGGTAACGAGCAGTACTTC
-	TRBV29-1	-	TRBJ2-7	CSVEAGSSYEQYF	TGCAGCGTTGAAGCGGGGAGTTCCTACGAGCAGTACTTC
-	TRBV2	TRBD2	TRBJ2-2	CASGRAGDTGELFF	TGTGCCAGCGGTAGAGCGGGAGACACCGGGGAGCTGTTTTTT
-	TRBV7-9	-	TRBJ2-3	CASSFQIAADTDTQYF	TGTGCCAGCAGCTTTCAGATAGCGGCTGACACAGATACGCAGTATTTT
-	TRBV7-8	-	TRBJ1-5	CASSAWDNPSQPQHF	TGTGCCAGCAGCGCTTGGGACAATCCAAGTCAGCCCCAGCATTTT
once	TRBV7-6	-	TRBJ2-1	CASTKSGGEYNEQFF	TGTGCCAGCACAAAGTCTGGCGGGGAGTACAATGAGCAGTTCTTC
-	TRBV29-1	TRBD1	TRBJ1-1	CSIDRGENTEAFF	TGCAGCATAGACAGGGGGGAGAACACTGAAGCTTTCTTT
-	TRBV5-1	-	TRBJ2-7	CASSGTGNEYEQYF	TGCGCCAGCAGCGGAACCGGAAACGAATACGAGCAGTACTTC
-	TRBV3-1/TRBV3-2	-	TRBJ1-1	CASSHSLGGDTEAFF	TGTGCCAGCAGCCATTCCCTCGGGGGGGACACTGAAGCTTTCTTT
-	TRBV7-8	TRBD1	TRBJ1-2	CASSPRTGVGYGYTF	TGTGCCAGCAGCCCAAGGACAGGGGTTGGCTATGGCTACACCTTC
-	TRBV7-9	TRBD1	TRBJ2-1	CASSLSSTGQGTDEQFF	TGTGCCAGCAGCCTATCATCCACGGGACAGGGTACTGATGAGCAGTTCTTC
-	TRBV2	-	TRBJ1-2	CASRTGGQGYGGYTF	TGTGCCAGCAGGACGGGGGGGCAGGGATATGGTGGCTACACCTTC
-	TRBV6-1	-	TRBJ2-1	CASSDFHRRGLGNEQFF	TGTGCCAGCAGTGACTTTCACAGACGTGGGTTGGGCAATGAGCAGTTCTTC
-	TRBV7-6	-	TRBJ1-1	CASSVGENTEAFF	TGTGCCAGCAGCGTCGGGGAGAACACTGAAGCTTTCTTT
-	TRBV30	-	TRBJ1-4	CAWTAAGSAFGGQEKLFF	TGTGCCTGGACGGCGGCAGGCTCGGCTTTCGGGGGCCAAGAAAAACTGTTTTTT
-	TRBV3-1/TRBV3-2	TRBD1	TRBJ1-4	CASSHLGQGGEKLFF	TGTGCCAGCAGCCACCTCGGACAGGGGGGCGAAAAACTGTTTTTT
-	TRBV7-9	TRBD1	TRBJ2-1	CASSTSGGEQFF	TGTGCCAGCAGTACTTCAGGGGGTGAGCAGTTCTTC
once	TRBV19	-	TRBJ1-2	CASSLGDYGYTF	TGTGCCAGTTCTCTAGGGGACTATGGCTACACCTTC
few	TRBV28	TRBD1	TRBJ1-6	CASSSLDRGPPLHF	TGTGCCAGCAGTTCCCTGGACAGGGGTCCACCCCTCCACTTT
-	TRBV7-2	TRBD1	TRBJ1-3	CASSPTTGAGNTIYF	TGTGCCAGCAGCCCTACGACAGGGGCTGGAAACACCATATATTTT
-	TRBV27	-	TRBJ2-1	CASSLLGFKHEQFF	TGTGCCAGCAGTTTACTAGGATTCAAGCATGAGCAGTTCTTC
-	TRBV5-1	TRBD1	TRBJ1-1	CASFDRGDTEAFF	TGCGCCAGCTTTGACAGGGGGGACACTGAAGCTTTCTTT
-	TRBV24-1	-	TRBJ1-2	CATSDRAGYGYTF	TGTGCCACCAGTGACAGGGCAGGCTATGGCTACACCTTC
-	TRBV5-4	-	TRBJ1-1	CASSRMNTEAFF	TGTGCCAGCAGTCGTATGAACACTGAAGCTTTCTTT
-	TRBV18	-	TRBJ1-5	CASSPSSPNSNQPQHF	TGTGCCAGCTCACCATCTTCACCAAATAGCAATCAGCCCCAGCATTTT
-	TRBV7-2	TRBD1	TRBJ2-7	CASSLAPDREFEQYF	TGTGCCAGCAGCTTAGCTCCCGACAGGGAGTTCGAGCAGTACTTC
-	TRBV28	TRBD1	TRBJ1-5	CASSLRDRDQPQHF	TGTGCCAGCAGTTTAAGAGACAGGGATCAGCCCCAGCATTTT
-	TRBV19	-	TRBJ1-1	CASSRPRVSLGQLNTEAFF	TGTGCCAGTAGTAGGCCTAGGGTTAGTCTTGGGCAGTTGAACACTGAAGCTTTCTTT
-	TRBV6-1	TRBD1	TRBJ2-3	CASSDRGHTHTDTQYF	TGTGCCAGCAGTGACAGGGGGCACACACACACAGATACGCAGTATTTT
-	TRBV18	TRBD1	TRBJ1-6	CASSPDRGSYNSPLHF	TGTGCCAGCTCACCAGACAGGGGGTCCTATAATTCACCCCTCCACTTT
-	TRBV9	TRBD2	TRBJ2-1	CASSVGLSTSGKYNEQFF	TGTGCCAGCAGCGTAGGCCTTTCCACTAGCGGGAAATACAATGAGCAGTTCTTC
-	TRBV30	-	TRBJ2-7	CAWSVHRQGSYEQYF	TGTGCCTGGAGTGTACACCGTCAGGGCTCCTACGAGCAGTACTTC
-	TRBV9	TRBD1	TRBJ2-5	CASSVSGGGETQYF	TGTGCCAGCAGCGTCTCAGGGGGCGGAGAGACCCAGTACTTC
-	TRBV6-1	TRBD1	TRBJ2-1	CASSEGTGMNNEQFF	TGTGCCAGCAGTGAAGGGACAGGGATGAACAATGAGCAGTTCTTC
-	TRBV3-1/TRBV3-2	TRBD2	TRBJ2-1	CASSPTLGRANEQFF	TGTGCCAGCAGCCCCACTCTCGGGAGGGCCAATGAGCAGTTCTTC